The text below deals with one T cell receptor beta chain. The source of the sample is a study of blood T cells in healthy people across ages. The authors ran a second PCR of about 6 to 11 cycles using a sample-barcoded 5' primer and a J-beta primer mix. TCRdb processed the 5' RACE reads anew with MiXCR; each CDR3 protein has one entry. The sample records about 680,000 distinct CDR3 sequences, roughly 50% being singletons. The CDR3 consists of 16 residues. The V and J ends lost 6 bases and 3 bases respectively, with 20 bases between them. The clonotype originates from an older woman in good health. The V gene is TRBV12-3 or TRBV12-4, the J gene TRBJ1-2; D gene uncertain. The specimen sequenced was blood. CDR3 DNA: TGTGCCAGCAGACCCCCCTTGGTGGACGGGGACTATGGCTACACCTTC. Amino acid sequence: CASRPPLVDGDYGYTF.